The sequence of this T cell receptor (beta chain) was determined in a study of human T cells and chemical hapten exposure. Study results and limitations: No shift was seen in TCRs above 1 in 1000 frequency with DPC sensitization.

Between the trimmed V and J ends, which lost 1 base and 7 bases, there was a span of 16 bases. Germline lookup yields CDR1 MGHRA and CDR2 YSYEKL. The CDR3 is made up of 15 amino acids. Time point specified: pre-sensitization, week 0. Sample treatment: therapeutic diphenylcyclopropenone sensitization with weekly scalp DPC. With respect to this clonotype: Its antigen is not known.

In TCRdb, the RACE reads were re-called with MiXCR into one record per CDR3 protein. The repertoire has around 380,000 distinct CDR3 sequences, approximately 5% of them found once; the top ten carry around 8.8%. The source material was whole blood, sampled in connection with sensitization to the hapten diphenylcyclopropenone (DPC). This clonotype was sampled from a woman in her late teens or twenties with alopecia areata. Some clones in this sample may be carry-over from other donors' samples. This chain uses TRBV4-1 with TRBJ1-2, with a possible D match to TRBD1 (5 bases). CDR3 loop: CASSQVAAGKSGYTF. The CDR3 bases are TGCGCCAGCAGCCAAGTTGCGGCAGGGAAAAGTGGCTACACCTTC.